A single sample is the source of the 27 T cell receptor beta chains below, sequenced in a study of CD8+CD57+ T cells in acquired aplastic anemia (dated by TCRdb to 2017 to 2018). Sequencing took place on an Illumina HiSeq 2000. Genomic DNA was used as template for profiling of TCR beta VDJ combinations and CDR3 sequences. TCRdb redid the processing of the public reads, applying fastp at Q25 and MiXCR, and retained in-frame beta chains. Identical CDR3 proteins give one entry, which carries the most common genes and DNA. The sample contains about 210,000 distinct CDR3 sequences, under 65% of them found a single time. The ten largest clones capture approximately 32% of the sample. Sequencing was carried out using sorted CD4+, CD8+, or CD8+CD57+ T cells (not recorded which) from PBMCs. The receptors were sampled from a human donor in good health.

The chain joins TRBV5-4 to TRBJ1-1, with 7 bases lining up with TRBD1. Trimming at V came to 2 bases and at J to 4 bases, leaving 5 bases not matched to a gene. The CDR3 sequence is 14 residues long. Germline V gives CDR1 SGHNT, CDR2 YYREEE (reference sequence). The CDR3 DNA reads as TGTGCCAGCAGCTTAAGGGGGCGGGGCACTGAAGCTTTCTTT. It encodes CASSLRGRGTEAFF.

The V and J genes are TRBV7-9 and TRBJ1-5; possible D gene TRBD1, 5 bases. The CDR3 runs to 15 residues. Germline lookup yields CDR1 SEHNR and CDR2 FQNEAQ (reference sequence). Trimming removed 5 bases from V and 14 bases from J, with 25 bases in between. This chain's CDR3 is CASSDHRQGGAYEHF. The DNA for the CDR3 is TGTGCCAGCAGCGATCATAGGCAGGGAGGGGCCTACGAGCATTTT.

The chain is built from TRBV6-5 and TRBJ2-5; 8 bases align to TRBD1. The J segment lost 0 bases and the V segment lost 4 bases, leaving 4 bases of the junction unmatched. Germline CDR1 MNHEY, CDR2 SVGAGI. The CDR3 totals 15 residues. The CDR3 sequence is CASSSGQGNQETQYF. CDR3 nucleotides: TGTGCCAGCAGTTCCGGACAGGGCAACCAAGAGACCCAGTACTTC.

J is TRBJ2-3 and V is TRBV7-9; no firm D call. CDR1 is SEHNR, CDR2 FQNEAQ, per germline (reference sequence). V gave up 4 bases and J gave up 6 bases, with 14 bases separating them. CDR3 length equals 14 residues. This CDR3 is CASSSDSGWDTQYF. CDR3 DNA sequence: TGTGCCAGCAGCTCTGATAGTGGATGGGATACGCAGTATTTT.

The chain links TRBV10-1 to TRBJ2-5; the D gene is possibly TRBD1 (6 bases). Germline V lookup: CDR1 WNHNN, CDR2 SYGVQD (reference sequence). The CDR3 contains 14 residues. Between the trimmed V and J ends, which lost 6 bases and 1 base, there was a span of 12 bases. In DNA form, the CDR3 reads TGCGCCAGCAGGATAGGACAGCCCCAAGAGACCCAGTACTTC. Residues: CASRIGQPQETQYF.

The J gene is TRBJ1-6, the V gene TRBV2, with D unclear. Germline CDR1 reads SNHLY; CDR2 reads FYNNEI. This CDR3 region has 17 residues. Trimming pared 0 bases from V and 6 bases from J, leaving 15 bases between. For the CDR3, the DNA is TGTGCCAGCAGTGAAGCCCTTGCCCCGGAGGTTAATTCACCCCTCCACTTT. This gives the protein CASSEALAPEVNSPLHF.

V and J are TRBV7-8 and TRBJ1-3; D is perhaps TRBD1 (6 bases). V dropped 5 bases and J dropped 0 bases, with 14 bases sitting between them. Germline assignment: CDR1 SGHVS and CDR2 FQNEAQ. The CDR3 totals 16 residues. The CDR3 here is CASSTQTGISGNTIYF. The CDR3 DNA is TGTGCCAGCAGCACCCAGACAGGCATCTCTGGAAACACCATATATTTT.

This chain uses TRBV5-4 with TRBJ2-3; 8 positions match TRBD2. The CDR3 contains 13 residues. V shed 9 bases and J 5 bases; nucleotides not matched to a gene: 8. Germline V gene lookup returns CDR1 SGHNT and CDR2 YYREEE (reference sequence). CDR3 coding DNA: TGTGCCACAATGAAGCGGGAGAGAGATACGCAGTATTTT. The encoded protein is CATMKRERDTQYF. The variable domain in full, completed from reference TRBV5-4 and TRBJ2-3, reads ETGVTQSPTHLIKTRGQQVTLRCSSQSGHNTVSWYQQALGQGPQFIFQYYREEENGRGNFPPRFSGLQFPNYSSELNVNALELDDSALYLCATMKRERDTQYFGPGTRLTVL.

This sequence joins TRBV19 and TRBJ1-5; no reliable D call. The V end lost 2 bases, the J end lost 2 bases, and 7 bases lay between the germline ends. Germline V gene sequence: CDR1 LNHDA, CDR2 SQIVND (reference sequence). This CDR3 contains 14 residues. CDR3 loop: CASSIYAGNQPQHF. The CDR3, as DNA: TGTGCCAGTAGTATATATGCCGGCAATCAGCCCCAGCATTTT.

The chain is built from TRBV6-5 and TRBJ2-7; D not certain. Trimming shortened V by 6 bases and J by 2 bases, and 11 bases separated the two germline ends. This CDR3 region has 13 residues. The germline CDR1 and CDR2 sequences are MNHEY and SVGAGI. DNA of the CDR3: TGTGCCAGCAGGGAGACTGGTCCCTACGAGCAGTACTTC. The encoded protein is CASRETGPYEQYF.

The table lists this clonotype with many counts. Germline and junction disagree at one end, which may indicate a read error. The J gene is TRBJ2-3, the V gene TRBV2; D possibly uses TRBD1 or TRBD2 (5 bases each). This CDR3 spans 15 amino acids. Looked up from germline, CDR1 is SNHLY and CDR2 is FYNNEI. CDR3 nucleotides: TGTGCCAGCAGAGAAGCCGGGACCCCGTTAGATACGCAGTATTTT. It yields the protein CASREAGTPLDTQYF.

The chain combines TRBV10-3 with TRBJ2-7, with 9 positions matching TRBD1. Germline CDR1 reads ENHRY; CDR2 reads SYGVKD. This CDR3 has 17 amino acids. J gave up 3 bases and V 10 bases, and 19 bases lay outside the gene matches. In DNA, the CDR3 is TGTGCCAGCCCTACGGCCGGGACAGGGAATAGGCGCTACGAGCAGTACTTC. Translation: CASPTAGTGNRRYEQYF.

Many counts were recorded for this clonotype. V gene TRBV20-1 combines with J gene TRBJ2-3; 11 bases agree with TRBD2. Unmatched junction bases numbered 19, after V lost 6 bases and J lost 2 bases. Germline CDR1 DFQATT, CDR2 SNEGSKA (reference sequence). The CDR3 contains 19 residues. The CDR3 sequence is CSALGERPGLADPTDTQYF. As DNA, the CDR3 is TGCAGTGCCCTGGGCGAAAGACCGGGACTAGCGGACCCCACAGATACGCAGTATTTT.

This clonotype was counted ten times or more. The genes are TRBV20-1 and TRBJ2-7; no definite D call. Trimming removed 1 base from V and 2 bases from J, with 12 bases in between. CDR3 size: 14 residues. In germline, CDR1 is DFQATT, CDR2 SNEGSKA (reference sequence). The CDR3 nucleotides read TGCAGTGCTAGAGTCACCCTTGGGGCCTACGAGCAGTACTTC. Protein sequence: CSARVTLGAYEQYF.

The chain combines TRBV20-1 with TRBJ2-5; 9 positions agree with TRBD2. The ends lost 7 bases at V and 5 bases at J; junction bases unmatched: 8. The CDR3 runs 13 residues. From germline, CDR1 is DFQATT and CDR2 SNEGSKA (reference sequence). The CDR3 is CSGARGGRETQYF. Written as DNA, the CDR3 is TGCAGTGGGGCGCGGGGGGGCAGGGAGACCCAGTACTTC.

In this sample, this clonotype turned up many times. The chain joins TRBV30 to TRBJ2-7; no clear D gene. This CDR3 contains 14 residues. Germline loops: CDR1 GTSNPN, CDR2 SVGIG (reference sequence). Trimming cost V 0 bases and J 0 bases, with 9 bases left between them. This chain's CDR3 is CAWSVMAASYEQYF. The CDR3 DNA follows: TGTGCCTGGAGTGTAATGGCAGCCTCCTACGAGCAGTACTTC.

V is TRBV15 and J is TRBJ2-7; 8 bases align to TRBD1. The CDR3 has 16 residues. Trimming removed 0 bases from V and 12 bases from J; junction bases left unmatched: 16. Germline assignment: CDR1 LNHNV and CDR2 YYDKDF (reference sequence). The CDR3 loop reads CATSRDGTGGVGQMYF. The DNA for the CDR3 is TGTGCCACCAGCAGAGATGGGACAGGTGGTGTCGGTCAGATGTACTTC.

The rearrangement links TRBV5-1 to TRBJ2-3; D is perhaps TRBD1 (5 bases). This CDR3 has 14 amino acids. V was cut by 4 bases and J by 1 base, with 10 bases left in between. Germline V gene data show CDR1 as SGHRS and CDR2 as YFSETQ. CDR3 nucleotide sequence: TGCGCCAGCAGCCTAAGACAGCGCACAGATACGCAGTATTTT. This encodes CASSLRQRTDTQYF.

This chain links TRBV29-1 with TRBJ2-1, with 13 bases identical to TRBD2. The germline gives CDR1 SQVTM, CDR2 ANQGSEA. The CDR3 is 15 residues long. V was clipped by 6 bases and J by 8 bases; unmatched bases: 10. CDR3 amino acids: CSVYSGLAGLDEQFF. The DNA for the CDR3 is TGCAGCGTCTATTCGGGACTAGCGGGACTGGATGAGCAGTTCTTC.

This clonotype was seen just once. This chain uses TRBV20-1 with TRBJ2-3; D is possibly TRBD2 (5 bases). The CDR3 consists of 16 residues. From germline, CDR1 is DFQATT and CDR2 SNEGSKA (reference sequence). Deletions cut 0 bases from V and 2 bases from J, with 15 bases between. The CDR3 DNA is TGCAGTGCTAGAGAGATGTCAGGACTGATCACAGATACGCAGTATTTT. Its protein is CSAREMSGLITDTQYF.

The chain has TRBV6-6 and TRBJ2-2; D is ambiguous. The CDR3 has 16 amino acids. The V gene lost 7 bases and the J gene lost 1 base, with 16 bases spanning the gap. Germline V gives CDR1 MNHNY, CDR2 SVGAGI (reference sequence). The CDR3 nucleotides are TGTGCCAGCACCGTCTTTGCGGATTTGAACACCGGGGAGCTGTTTTTT. This gives the protein CASTVFADLNTGELFF.

The rearrangement joins TRBV20-1 to TRBJ2-3; 9 nucleotides match TRBD1. Germline lookup yields CDR1 DFQATT and CDR2 SNEGSKA (reference sequence). The CDR3 loop spans 14 amino acids. With V trimmed by 5 bases and J by 4 bases, 7 bases remained unmatched. CDR3 bases: TGCAGTGCTGCCGGGACAGGGAGTGCAGATACGCAGTATTTT. This encodes CSAAGTGSADTQYF.

This clonotype was counted ten times or more. J is TRBJ1-2 and V is TRBV4-3, with 11 bases identical to TRBD1. The length of the CDR3 is 15 residues. The V gene end was trimmed by 4 bases and the J gene end by 5 bases; junction bases not matched to a gene: 6. The germline CDR1 and CDR2 sequences are LGHNA and YSLEER. CDR3 nucleotide sequence: TGCGCCAGCAGCCTGGGGACAGGGGGAGGGTATGGCTACACCTTC. This translates into CASSLGTGGGYGYTF.

The V call is TRBV5-4, the J call TRBJ1-5, with 8 bases identical to TRBD1. Germline trimming cut 3 bases from V and 0 bases from J; bases unmatched to any gene: 2. Germline CDR1 SGHNT, CDR2 YYREEE (reference sequence). This CDR3 spans 15 amino acids. CDR3 loop: CASSSQGASNQPQHF. The CDR3 DNA reads as TGTGCCAGCAGCTCTCAGGGGGCTAGCAATCAGCCCCAGCATTTT.

On this clonotype: A much larger clonotype is one base distant, so this may be a read error. Here the CDR3 reads CSAKGLVGGYERYF. CDR3 coding DNA: TGCAGTGCTAAGGGACTAGTTGGGGGCTACGAGCGGTACTTC. The rearrangement uses TRBV20-1 and TRBJ2-7; TRBD2 aligns across 8 bases. CDR1 and CDR2 (germline): DFQATT, SNEGSKA (reference sequence). The length of the CDR3 is 14 residues.

The chain has TRBV19 and TRBJ2-7, with unresolved D. The V end lost 0 bases, the J end lost 0 bases, and 6 bases lay between the germline ends. CDR1 is LNHDA, CDR2 SQIVND, per germline (reference sequence). The CDR3 loop spans 14 amino acids. DNA of the CDR3: TGTGCCAGTAGTATAGACGTACGCTCCTACGAGCAGTACTTC. Protein product: CASSIDVRSYEQYF. Complete variable domain (other parts from reference TRBV19 and TRBJ2-7): DGGITQSPKYLFRKEGQNVTLSCEQNLNHDAMYWYRQDPGQGLRLIYYSQIVNDFQKGDIAEGYSVSREKKESFPLTVTSAQKNPTAFYLCASSIDVRSYEQYFGPGTRLTVT.

The chain recombines TRBV11-1 with TRBJ2-7; 8 nucleotides match TRBD2. After removal of 5 bases from V and 3 bases from J, the junction contained 9 bases not matched to a gene. The CDR3 sequence is 15 residues long. Per germline, CDR1 SGHAT and CDR2 FQDESV (reference sequence). CDR3 in DNA: TGTGCCAGCAGCCCCACCGGCGGGGGGCTCTACGAGCAGTACTTC. It yields the protein CASSPTGGGLYEQYF. Filled out from reference TRBV11-1 and TRBJ2-7, the complete variable domain reads EAEVAQSPRYKITEKSQAVAFWCDPISGHATLYWYRQILGQGPELLVQFQDESVVDDSQLPKDRFSAERLKGVDSTLKIQPAELGDSAMYLCASSPTGGGLYEQYFGPGTRLTVT.